This paragraph reports one T cell receptor beta chain. The sample holds one count of this clonotype. Its antigen is currently not known. Since a much larger clone is just one base distant, this may be a read error. This specimen belongs to a study of T cells in Graves' hyperthyroidism and ophthalmopathy (dated by TCRdb to between 2017 and 2020). In the study overall: Peripheral blood was sampled at the time of initial diagnosis, prior to any treatment. The paper reports TCR Vbeta CDR3 sequencing of 135 peripheral blood samples: 43 ophthalmopathy, fewer than 80 hyperthyroidism and around 17 progressor patients. Once sampling was done, hyperthyroidism patients were given methimazole at a starting dose of 30 mg daily, whereas ophthalmopathy patients were given high-dose intravenous methylprednisolone. TCR V-J signatures able to tell the groups apart were searched for in a discovery cohort of 100 or so patients, of whom about 40 had Graves' ophthalmopathy and more than 55 had stable Graves' hyperthyroidism. The approximately 95 discovery patients were divided at random into training and test sets in a 7:3 ratio. Prospective prediction of ophthalmopathy was tested in an independent validation cohort of 18 hyperthyroidism patients and 17 patients who later progressed to ophthalmopathy. In over five Graves' hyperthyroidism patients, the study also compared T-cell repertoires from thyroid tissue with T-cell repertoires from blood. The paper's findings and limits, for the study overall: In cross-validation, a model built on a 13 V-J signature told ophthalmopathy apart from stable hyperthyroidism with approximately 90% sensitivity and 81% to 82% specificity, and in testing the same model reached 80%/75%. During validation, the model predicted progression to ophthalmopathy a median of approximately six months ahead of onset, with around 71% sensitivity and 72.22% specificity. No statistical method was used to fix the sample size in advance, and group allocation was not hidden from the investigators. Most expanded thyroid clonotypes (frequency above 0.001) were also detected in blood, suggesting blood repertoires may reflect thyroid immune responses.

TCR beta CDR3 regions were amplified from RNA transcripts. For the first round of RT-PCR on the TCR CDR3, the HTBI primer set was used together with the Qiagen OneStep RT-PCR kit. Libraries were constructed in a second round of multiplex PCR, after which size selection and purification were performed. Libraries were sequenced paired-end with 100 bp reads on an Illumina HiSeq2000. Per the original workflow: SOAPnuke was used to process the raw data, removing reads that contained adapters or uncalled bases, had a mean Phred below 15, or lacked an exact match to the constant primer or identifier. High-quality paired reads were merged with COPE v1.2.5, and unique nucleotide sequences were defined as clonotypes. MiTCR v1.1 was used to align clonotypes to the IMGT TRBV, TRBD and TRBJ reference segments. The analysis included only V-J combinations with a frequency above 0.0001, which together covered 98% to 99.2% of the repertoires. A TCS score was defined as the ratio of F50 (clonal expansion) to E x V (chaos), with BLOSUM62-based TCRdist applied between CDR3 peptides within each V-J. Welch's t-statistics and random forest reduced some 510 V-J features to about 12, which were used in a naive Bayes classifier (R e1071). TCRdb reworked the public reads: Q25 trimming with fastp, MiXCR clone assembly, productive beta chains retained. Each entry is one CDR3 protein sequence, shown with its most common DNA and genes. The V and J calls and clone size come from TCRdb's table, not from the authors' own analysis. The sample data list around 500,000 distinct CDR3 sequences, and about 22% of these were observed just once. The ten largest account for 45% to 50% of the sample.

Ophthalmopathy patients had moderately to severely active disease, Clinical Activity Score of at least 3, NOSPECS grade of at least 4, and duration under 3 months. Exclusion was applied to patients with uncontrolled infections, other autoimmune diseases, pregnancy or lactation. Diagnoses were based on clinical symptoms, serum thyroxine and TRAb, thyroid ultrasound and orbital computed tomography. Ficoll-Paque density gradient centrifugation was used to isolate PBMCs from under 11 ml of fresh peripheral blood. Total RNA was extracted using Trizol reagent, and RNA quality was assessed on an Agilent 2100 Bioanalyzer. The specimen was blood. The receptor comes from a woman between 65 and 79 years old with Graves' ophthalmopathy.

The nucleotide sequence reads TGTGCCAGCAGCCCAGGGCCCAATGAGCAGTTCTTC. This encodes CASSPGPNEQFF. The chain employs TRBV12-3 or TRBV12-4 and TRBJ2-1, with a weak D call of TRBD1 (5 bases match). Deletion took 6 bases off V and 6 bases off J, with a span of 9 bases between the germline ends. Spanning cysteine to phenylalanine, the CDR3 consists of 12 amino acids. Left in the record is the CDR3 DNA by itself, 36 bases read in frame from the first base.